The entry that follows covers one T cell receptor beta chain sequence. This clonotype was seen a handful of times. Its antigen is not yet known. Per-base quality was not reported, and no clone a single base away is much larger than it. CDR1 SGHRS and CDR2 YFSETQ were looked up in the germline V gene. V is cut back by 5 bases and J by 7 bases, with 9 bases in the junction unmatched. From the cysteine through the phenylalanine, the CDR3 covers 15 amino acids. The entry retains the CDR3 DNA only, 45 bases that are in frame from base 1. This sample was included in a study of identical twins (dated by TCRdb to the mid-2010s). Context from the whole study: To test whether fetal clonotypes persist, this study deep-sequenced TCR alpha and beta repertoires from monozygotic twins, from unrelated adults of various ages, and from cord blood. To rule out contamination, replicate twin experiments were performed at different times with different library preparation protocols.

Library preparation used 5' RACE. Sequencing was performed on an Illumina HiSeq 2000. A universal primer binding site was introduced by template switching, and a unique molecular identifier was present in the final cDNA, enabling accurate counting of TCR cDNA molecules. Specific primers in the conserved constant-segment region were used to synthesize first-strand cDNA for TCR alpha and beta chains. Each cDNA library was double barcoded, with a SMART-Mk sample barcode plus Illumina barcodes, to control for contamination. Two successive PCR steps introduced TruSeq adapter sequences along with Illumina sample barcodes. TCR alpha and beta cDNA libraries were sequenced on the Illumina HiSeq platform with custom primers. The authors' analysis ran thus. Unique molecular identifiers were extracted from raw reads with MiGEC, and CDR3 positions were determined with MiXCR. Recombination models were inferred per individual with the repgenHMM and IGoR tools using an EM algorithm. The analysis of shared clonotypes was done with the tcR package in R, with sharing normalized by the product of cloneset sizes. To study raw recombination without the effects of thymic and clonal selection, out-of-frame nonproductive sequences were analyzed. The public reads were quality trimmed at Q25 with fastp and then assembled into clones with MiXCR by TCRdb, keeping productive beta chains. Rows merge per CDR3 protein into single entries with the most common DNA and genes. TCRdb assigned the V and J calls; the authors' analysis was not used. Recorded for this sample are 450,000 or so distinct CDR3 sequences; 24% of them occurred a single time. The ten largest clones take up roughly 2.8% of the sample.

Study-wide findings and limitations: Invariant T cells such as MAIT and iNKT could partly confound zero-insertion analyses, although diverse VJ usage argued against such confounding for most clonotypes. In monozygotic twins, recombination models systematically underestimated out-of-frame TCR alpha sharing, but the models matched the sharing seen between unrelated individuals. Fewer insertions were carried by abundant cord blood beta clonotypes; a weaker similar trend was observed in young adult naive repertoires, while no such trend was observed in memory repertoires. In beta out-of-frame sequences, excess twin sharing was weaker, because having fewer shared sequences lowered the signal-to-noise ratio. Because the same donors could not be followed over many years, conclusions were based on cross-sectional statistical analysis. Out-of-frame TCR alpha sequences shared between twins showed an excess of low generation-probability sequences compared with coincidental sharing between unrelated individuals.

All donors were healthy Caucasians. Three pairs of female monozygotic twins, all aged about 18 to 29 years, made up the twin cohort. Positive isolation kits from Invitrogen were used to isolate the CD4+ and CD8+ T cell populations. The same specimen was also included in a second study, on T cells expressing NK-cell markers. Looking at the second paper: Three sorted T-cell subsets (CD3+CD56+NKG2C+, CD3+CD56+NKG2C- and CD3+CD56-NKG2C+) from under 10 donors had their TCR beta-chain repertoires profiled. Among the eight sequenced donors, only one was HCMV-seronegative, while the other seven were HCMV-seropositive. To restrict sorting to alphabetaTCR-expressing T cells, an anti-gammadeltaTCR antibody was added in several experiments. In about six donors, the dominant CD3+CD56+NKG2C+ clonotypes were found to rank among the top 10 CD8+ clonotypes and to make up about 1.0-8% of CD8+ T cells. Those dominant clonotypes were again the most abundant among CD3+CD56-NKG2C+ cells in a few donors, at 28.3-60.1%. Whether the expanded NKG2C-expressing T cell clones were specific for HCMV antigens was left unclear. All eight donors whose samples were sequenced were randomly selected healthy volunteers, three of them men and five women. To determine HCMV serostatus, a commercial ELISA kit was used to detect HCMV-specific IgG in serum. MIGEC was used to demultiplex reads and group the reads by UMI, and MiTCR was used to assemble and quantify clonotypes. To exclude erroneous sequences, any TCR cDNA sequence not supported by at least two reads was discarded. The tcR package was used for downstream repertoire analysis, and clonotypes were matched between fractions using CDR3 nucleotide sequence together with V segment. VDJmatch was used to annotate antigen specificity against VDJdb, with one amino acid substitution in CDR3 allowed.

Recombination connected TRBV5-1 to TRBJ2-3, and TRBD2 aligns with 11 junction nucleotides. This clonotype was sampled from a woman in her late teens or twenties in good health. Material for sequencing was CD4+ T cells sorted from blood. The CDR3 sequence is CASSLAGGLRNTQYF. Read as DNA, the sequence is TGCGCCAGCAGTCTAGCGGGAGGATTGAGAAATACGCAGTATTTT.